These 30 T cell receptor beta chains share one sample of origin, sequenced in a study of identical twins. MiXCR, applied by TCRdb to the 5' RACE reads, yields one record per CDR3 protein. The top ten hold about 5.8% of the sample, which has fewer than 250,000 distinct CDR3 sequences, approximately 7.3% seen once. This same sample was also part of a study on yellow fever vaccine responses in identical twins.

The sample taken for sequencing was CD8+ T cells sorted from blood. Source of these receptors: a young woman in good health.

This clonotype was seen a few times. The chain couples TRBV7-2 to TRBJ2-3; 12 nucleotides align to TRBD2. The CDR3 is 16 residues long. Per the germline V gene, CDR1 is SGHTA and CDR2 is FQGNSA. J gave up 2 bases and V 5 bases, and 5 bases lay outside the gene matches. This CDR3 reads CASSTRTSGITDTQYF. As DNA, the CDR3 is TGTGCCAGCAGCACGCGGACTAGCGGGATCACAGATACGCAGTATTTT. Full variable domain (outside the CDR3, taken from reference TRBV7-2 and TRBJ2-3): GAGVSQSPSNKVTEKGKDVELRCDPISGHTALYWYRQSLGQGLEFLIYFQGNSAPDKSGLPSDRFSAERTGGSVSTLTIQRTQQEDSAVYLCASSTRTSGITDTQYFGPGTRLTVL.

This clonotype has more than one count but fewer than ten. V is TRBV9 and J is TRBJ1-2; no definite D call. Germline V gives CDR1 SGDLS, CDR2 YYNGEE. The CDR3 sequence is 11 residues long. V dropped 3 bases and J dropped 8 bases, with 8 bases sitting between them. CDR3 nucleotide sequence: TGTGCCAGCAGCGGCCGGGGAGGCTACACCTTC. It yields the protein CASSGRGGYTF.

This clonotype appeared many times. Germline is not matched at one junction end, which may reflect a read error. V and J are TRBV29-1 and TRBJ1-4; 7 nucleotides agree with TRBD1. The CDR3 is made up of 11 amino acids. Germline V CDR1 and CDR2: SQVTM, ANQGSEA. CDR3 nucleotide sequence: TGCAGCGTTGAAGATCGGACAGGCTCGCTTTTT. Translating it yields CSVEDRTGSLF.

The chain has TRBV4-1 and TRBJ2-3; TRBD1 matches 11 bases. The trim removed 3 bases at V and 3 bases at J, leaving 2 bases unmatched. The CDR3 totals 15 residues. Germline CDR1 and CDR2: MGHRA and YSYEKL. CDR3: CASSHRDRGTDTQYF. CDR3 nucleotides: TGCGCCAGCAGCCACAGGGACAGGGGGACAGATACGCAGTATTTT.

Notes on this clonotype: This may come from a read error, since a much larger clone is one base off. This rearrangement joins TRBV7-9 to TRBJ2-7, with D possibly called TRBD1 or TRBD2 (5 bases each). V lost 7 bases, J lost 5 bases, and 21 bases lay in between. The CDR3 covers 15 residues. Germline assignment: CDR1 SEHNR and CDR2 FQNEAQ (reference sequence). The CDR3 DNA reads TGTGCCAGCACCCACCCCGGGACGGACCCCCACGAGCAGTACTTC. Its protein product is CASTHPGTDPHEQYF.

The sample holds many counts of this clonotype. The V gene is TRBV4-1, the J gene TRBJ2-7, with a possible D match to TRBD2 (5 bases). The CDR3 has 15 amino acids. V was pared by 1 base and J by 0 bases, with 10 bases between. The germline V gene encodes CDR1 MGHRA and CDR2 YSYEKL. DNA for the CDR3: TGCGCCAGCAGCCAAGGACTATCGACCTCCTACGAGCAGTACTTC. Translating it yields CASSQGLSTSYEQYF.

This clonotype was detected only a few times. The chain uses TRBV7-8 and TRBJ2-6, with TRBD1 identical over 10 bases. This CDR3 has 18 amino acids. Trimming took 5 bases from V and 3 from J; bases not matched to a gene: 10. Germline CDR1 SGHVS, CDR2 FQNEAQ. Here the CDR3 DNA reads TGTGCCAGCAGCCAACCGGGACAGGGGTTTAGTGGGGCCAACGTCCTGACTTTC. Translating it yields CASSQPGQGFSGANVLTF. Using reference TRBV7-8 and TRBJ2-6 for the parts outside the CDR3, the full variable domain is GAGVSQSPRYKVAKRGQDVALRCDPISGHVSLFWYQQALGQGPEFLTYFQNEAQLDKSGLPSDRFFAERPEGSVSTLKIQRTQQEDSAVYLCASSQPGQGFSGANVLTFGAGSRLTVL.

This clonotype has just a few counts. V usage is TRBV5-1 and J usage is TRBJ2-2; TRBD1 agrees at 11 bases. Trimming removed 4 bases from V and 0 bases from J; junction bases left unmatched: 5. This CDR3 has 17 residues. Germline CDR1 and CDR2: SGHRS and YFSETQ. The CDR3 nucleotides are TGCGCCAGCAGCGATAGGACAGGGGGCCCGAACACCGGGGAGCTGTTTTTT. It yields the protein CASSDRTGGPNTGELFF.

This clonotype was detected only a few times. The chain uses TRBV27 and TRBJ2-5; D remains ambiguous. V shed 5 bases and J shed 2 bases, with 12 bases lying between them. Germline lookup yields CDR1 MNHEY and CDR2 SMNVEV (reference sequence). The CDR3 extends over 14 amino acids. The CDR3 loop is CASSPGKVQETQYF. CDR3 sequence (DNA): TGTGCCAGCAGTCCTGGGAAGGTTCAAGAGACCCAGTACTTC.

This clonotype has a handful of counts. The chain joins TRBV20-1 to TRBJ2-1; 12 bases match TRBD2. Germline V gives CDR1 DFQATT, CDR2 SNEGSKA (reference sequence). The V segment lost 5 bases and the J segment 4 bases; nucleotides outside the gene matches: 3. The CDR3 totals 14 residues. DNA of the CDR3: TGCAGTGCTCCGACTAGCGGGAGATACAATGAGCAGTTCTTC. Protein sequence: CSAPTSGRYNEQFF.

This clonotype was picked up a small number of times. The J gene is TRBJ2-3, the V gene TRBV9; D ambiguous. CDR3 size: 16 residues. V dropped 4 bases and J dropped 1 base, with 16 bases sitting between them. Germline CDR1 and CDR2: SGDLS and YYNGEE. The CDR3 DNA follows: TGTGCCAGCAGCTCACGGATGTTTGGGGGCACAGATACGCAGTATTTT. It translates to CASSSRMFGGTDTQYF.

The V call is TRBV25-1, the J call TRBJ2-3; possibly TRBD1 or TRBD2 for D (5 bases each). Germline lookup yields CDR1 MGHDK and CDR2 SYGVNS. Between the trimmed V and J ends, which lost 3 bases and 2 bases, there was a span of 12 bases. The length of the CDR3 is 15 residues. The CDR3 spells CASSDLGTYTDTQYF. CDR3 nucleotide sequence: TGTGCCAGCAGTGATCTAGGGACCTACACAGATACGCAGTATTTT.

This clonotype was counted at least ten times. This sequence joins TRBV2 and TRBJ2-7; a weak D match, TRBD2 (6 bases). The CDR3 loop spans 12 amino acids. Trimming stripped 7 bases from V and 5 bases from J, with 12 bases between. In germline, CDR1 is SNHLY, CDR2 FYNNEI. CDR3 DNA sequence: TGTGCCAGCAACCCTCGACTAGACGAGCAGTACGTC. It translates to CASNPRLDEQYV.

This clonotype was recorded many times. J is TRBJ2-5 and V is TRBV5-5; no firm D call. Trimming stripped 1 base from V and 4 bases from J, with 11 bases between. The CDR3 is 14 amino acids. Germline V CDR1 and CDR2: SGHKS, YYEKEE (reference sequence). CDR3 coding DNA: TGTGCCAGCAGCTTGAGGCAGTCCCCAGAGACCCAGTACTTC. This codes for CASSLRQSPETQYF.

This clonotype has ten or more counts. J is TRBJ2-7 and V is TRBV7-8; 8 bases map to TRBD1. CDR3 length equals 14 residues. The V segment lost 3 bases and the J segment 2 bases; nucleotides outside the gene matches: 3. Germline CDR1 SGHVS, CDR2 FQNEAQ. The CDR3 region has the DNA TGTGCCAGCAGCTTCGGGACAGGTCCCTACGAGCAGTACTTC. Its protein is CASSFGTGPYEQYF.

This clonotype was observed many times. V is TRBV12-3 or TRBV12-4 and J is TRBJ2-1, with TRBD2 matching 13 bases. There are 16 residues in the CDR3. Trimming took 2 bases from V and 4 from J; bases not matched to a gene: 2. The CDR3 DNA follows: TGTGCCAGCAGTTTAAGGGGACTAGCGGGGTACAATGAGCAGTTCTTC. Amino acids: CASSLRGLAGYNEQFF.

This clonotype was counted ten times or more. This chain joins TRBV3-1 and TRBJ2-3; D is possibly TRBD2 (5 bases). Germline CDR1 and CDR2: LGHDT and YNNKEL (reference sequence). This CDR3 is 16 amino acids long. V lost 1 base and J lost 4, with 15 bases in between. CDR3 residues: CASSQAGPGTADTQYF. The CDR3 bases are TGTGCCAGCAGCCAAGCCGGCCCGGGAACCGCAGATACGCAGTATTTT.

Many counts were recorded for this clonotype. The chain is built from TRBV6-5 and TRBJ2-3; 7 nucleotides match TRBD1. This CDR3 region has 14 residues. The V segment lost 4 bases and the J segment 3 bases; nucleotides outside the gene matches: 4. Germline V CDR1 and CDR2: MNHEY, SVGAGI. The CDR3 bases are TGTGCCAGCAGTTTCGACAGGGCTACAGATACGCAGTATTTT. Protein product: CASSFDRATDTQYF.

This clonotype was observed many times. CDR3 in DNA: TGTGCCAGCAGCTTGGGACAGTACTACGAGCAGTACTTC. This gives the protein CASSLGQYYEQYF. The V call is TRBV7-3, the J call TRBJ2-7, with 7 bases identical to TRBD1. There are 13 residues in the CDR3. The V segment lost 3 bases and the J segment 3 bases; nucleotides outside the gene matches: 2. Germline assignment: CDR1 SGHTA and CDR2 FQGTGA. The full variable domain, rest sourced from reference TRBV7-3 and TRBJ2-7, is GAGVSQTPSNKVTEKGKYVELRCDPISGHTALYWYRQSLGQGPEFLIYFQGTGAADDSGLPNDRFFAVRPEGSVSTLKIQRTERGDSAVYLCASSLGQYYEQYFGPGTRLTVT.

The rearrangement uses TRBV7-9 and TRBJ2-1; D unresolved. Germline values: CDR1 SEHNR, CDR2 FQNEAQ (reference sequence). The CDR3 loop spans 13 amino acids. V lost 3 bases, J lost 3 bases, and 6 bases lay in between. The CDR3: CASSFSGYNEQFF. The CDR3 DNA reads TGTGCCAGCAGCTTCTCAGGCTACAATGAGCAGTTCTTC.

This CDR3 is CASSSSPGRSDTQYF. CDR3 nucleotide sequence: TGTGCCAGCAGCTCCTCGCCGGGCAGATCAGATACGCAGTATTTT. The genes are TRBV7-9 and TRBJ2-3; D remains ambiguous. The CDR3 is 15 residues long. The germline gives CDR1 SEHNR, CDR2 FQNEAQ (reference sequence). The ends were cut back, 4 bases at V and 4 bases at J, with 15 bases in the middle. Filled out from reference TRBV7-9 and TRBJ2-3, the complete variable domain reads DTGVSQNPRHKITKRGQNVTFRCDPISEHNRLYWYRQTLGQGPEFLTYFQNEAQLEKSRLLSDRFSAERPKGSFSTLEIQRTEQGDSAMYLCASSSSPGRSDTQYFGPGTRLTVL.

The CDR3 here is CASSQDDERGRTDTQYF. For the CDR3, the DNA is TGTGCCAGCAGCCAAGATGACGAGCGGGGACGCACAGATACGCAGTATTTT. The V gene is TRBV4-2, the J gene TRBJ2-3, with 7 bases that match TRBD2. Germline CDR1 LGHNA, CDR2 YNFKEQ. The CDR3 extends over 17 amino acids. With V trimmed by 0 bases and J by 1 base, 7 bases remained unmatched.

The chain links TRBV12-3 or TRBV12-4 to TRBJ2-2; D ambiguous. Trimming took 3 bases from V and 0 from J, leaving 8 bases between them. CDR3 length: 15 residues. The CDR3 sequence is CASSLVPPNTGELFF. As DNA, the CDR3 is TGTGCCAGCAGTTTGGTTCCCCCGAACACCGGGGAGCTGTTTTTT.

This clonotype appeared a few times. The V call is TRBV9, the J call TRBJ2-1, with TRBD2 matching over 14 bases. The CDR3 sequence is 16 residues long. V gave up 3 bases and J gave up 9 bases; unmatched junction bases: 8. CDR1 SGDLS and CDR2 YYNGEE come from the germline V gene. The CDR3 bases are TGTGCCAGCAGCGGTACATTGGGACTAGCGGGAGCTGAGCAGTTCTTC. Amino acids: CASSGTLGLAGAEQFF.

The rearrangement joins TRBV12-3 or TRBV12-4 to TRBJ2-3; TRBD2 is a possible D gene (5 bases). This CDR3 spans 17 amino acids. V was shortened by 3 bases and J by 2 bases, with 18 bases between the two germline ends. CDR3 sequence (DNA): TGTGCCAGCAGTTTTCAGTCGGAGACTACCTACACAGATACGCAGTATTTT. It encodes CASSFQSETTYTDTQYF.

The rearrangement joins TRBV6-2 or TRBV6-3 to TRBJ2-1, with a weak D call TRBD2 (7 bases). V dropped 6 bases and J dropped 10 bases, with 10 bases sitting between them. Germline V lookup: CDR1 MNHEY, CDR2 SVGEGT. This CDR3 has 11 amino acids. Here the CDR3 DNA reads TGTGCCAGCAGGACGGGGGGCGAGCAGTTCTTC. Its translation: CASRTGGEQFF.

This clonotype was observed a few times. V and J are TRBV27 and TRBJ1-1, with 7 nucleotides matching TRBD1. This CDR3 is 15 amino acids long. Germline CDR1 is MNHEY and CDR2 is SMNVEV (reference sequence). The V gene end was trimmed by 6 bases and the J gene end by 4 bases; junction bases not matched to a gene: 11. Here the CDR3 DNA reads TGTGCCAGCAGCACCGCCCCCGGGACAGTCACTGAAGCTTTCTTT. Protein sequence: CASSTAPGTVTEAFF.

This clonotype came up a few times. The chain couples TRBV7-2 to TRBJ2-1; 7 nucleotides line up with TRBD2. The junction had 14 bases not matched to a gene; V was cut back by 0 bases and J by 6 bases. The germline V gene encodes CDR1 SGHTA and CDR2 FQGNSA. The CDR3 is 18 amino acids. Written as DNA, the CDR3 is TGTGCCAGCAGCTTAGCGCCCAGGACTAGACCCCTGGTCAATGAGCAGTTCTTC. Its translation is CASSLAPRTRPLVNEQFF.

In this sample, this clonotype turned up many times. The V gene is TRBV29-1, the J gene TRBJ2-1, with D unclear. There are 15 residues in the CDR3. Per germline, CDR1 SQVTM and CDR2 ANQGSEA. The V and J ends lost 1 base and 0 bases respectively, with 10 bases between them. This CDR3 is CSVEGGMSSYNEQFF. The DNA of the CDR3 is TGCAGCGTTGAAGGAGGCATGAGCTCCTACAATGAGCAGTTCTTC.

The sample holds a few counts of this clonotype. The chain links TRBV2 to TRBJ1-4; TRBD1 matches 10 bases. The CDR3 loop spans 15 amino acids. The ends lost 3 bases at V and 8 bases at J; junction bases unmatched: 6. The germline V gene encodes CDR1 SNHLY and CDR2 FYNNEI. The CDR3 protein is CASSDTGTGVEKLFF. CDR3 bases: TGTGCCAGCAGTGACACCGGGACAGGGGTGGAAAAACTGTTTTTT.